The clone carrying this TCR beta chain showed up just a few times. Its antigen is as yet unknown. For the second PCR, which ran for roughly 6 to 11 cycles, a sample-barcoded 5' primer and a J-beta primer mix were used. In TCRdb, the 5' RACE reads were re-called with MiXCR into one record per CDR3 protein. Of roughly 1,700,000 distinct CDR3 sequences in the sample, 28% were seen once. The record originates from a study of blood T cells in healthy people across ages. The CDR3 has 14 amino acids. Trimming took off 3 bases at V and 4 bases at J, with 12 bases between the two ends. Germline CDR1 and CDR2: KGHSH and LQKENI. Each donor had 9 to 10 milliliters of peripheral blood drawn. Overall study findings and caveats: A strong correlation was found between TCR beta diversity and the percentage of naive T cells. Reliance upon unsorted PBMCs precluded definitive naive versus antigen-experienced comparison. Higher diversity and more naive CD4+ cells were features of long-lived donors, compared to aged donors.

The receptor comes from a woman under 40 in good health. Sequences were obtained from blood. V gene TRBV18 combines with J gene TRBJ2-5; a possible D gene is TRBD1 (6 bases). The DNA of the CDR3 is TGTGCCAGCTCACCCCAGAGCAGGGGAGAGACCCAGTACTTC. This sequence encodes CASSPQSRGETQYF.